This T cell receptor (beta chain) was sequenced during a study of T cell repertoires in cytomegalovirus infection. Looking at the study overall: A matching HLA type, together with CMV infection, was signaled by public TCR beta signatures.

Study-level findings and limits: The response measured ex vivo was dominated by TCR beta clonotypes (HLA-C-restricted and CMV-specific). Frequencies of public TCR beta families were cumulated, and this identified carriers of CMV plus the relevant HLA.

This clonotype was detected only a few times. Antigen unknown. Trimming took off 8 bases at V and 6 bases at J, with 19 bases between the two ends. Germline assignment: CDR1 SNHLY and CDR2 FYNNEI. The CDR3 contains 14 residues. MiXCR, applied by TCRdb to the reads, yields one record per CDR3 protein. The sample carries about 310,000 distinct CDR3 sequences, 9.6% recorded once. The source is a human donor in good health (CMV status not recorded). Some clones in this sample may be carry-over from other donors' samples. Material for sequencing was PBMCs. The chain joins TRBV2 to TRBJ1-1, with D perhaps TRBD1 (6 bases). CDR3 DNA sequence: TGTGCCAGCCTCCCCCGCAGGGGATTTTCTGAAGCTTTCTTT. It yields the protein CASLPRRGFSEAFF.